This T cell receptor (beta chain) was recovered during a study of graft-versus-host responses after intestinal transplantation. Whole-study context: Each recipient received anti-thymocyte globulin induction, then tacrolimus and steroids for 3 to 4 years. General observations from the study: Investigators detected GvH clones in recipient marrow, with some emerging earlier in ileum or blood.

This table comes from immunoSEQ multiplex PCR, and its TCRdb copy is limited to in-frame clones, with some not included. The repertoire holds about 41,000 clones, with 90% to 95% as singletons. V lost 6 bases, J lost 4 bases, and 9 bases lay in between. The CDR3 is made up of 12 amino acids. Germline assignment: CDR1 MNHNY and CDR2 SVGAGI (reference sequence). As concerns this clone: Its antigen remains unknown.

The chain has TRBV6-6 and TRBJ2-5; D tentatively fits TRBD1 or TRBD2 (6 bases each). Source: unstimulated CD8+ T cells sorted from spleen or lymph node cells, taken before transplant. The sequence came from a human donor who was the organ donor for an intestinal transplant. The CDR3, as DNA: TGTGCCAGCAGACAGGGAGGAGAGACCCAGTACTTC. It translates to CASRQGGETQYF.